The 21 T cell receptor beta chains given below trace back to one sample, sequenced in a study of cytomegalovirus exposure and HLA in healthy donors. PCR used 60 Vbeta primers and 13 Jbeta primers. Assay: immunoSEQ multiplex PCR; the TCRdb copy retains only in-frame clones and omits some. Of about 150,000 clones in the sample, 65% to 85% were seen once. Source material: PBMCs. The receptors were sampled from a man between 18 and 29 years old in good health and CMV-seronegative.

The rearrangement joins TRBV28 to TRBJ2-1; a weak D match, TRBD1 (5 bases). Trimming stripped 6 bases from V and 0 bases from J, with 6 bases between. This CDR3 has 13 residues. CDR1 is MDHEN and CDR2 is SYDVKM in the germline V gene. CDR3 region: CASRGPSYNEQFF. In DNA, the CDR3 is TGTGCCAGCAGGGGGCCCTCCTACAATGAGCAGTTCTTC.

This chain connects TRBV10-3 to TRBJ2-7; possible D gene TRBD1, 6 bases. Trimming left V 3 bases short and J 3 bases short, with 15 bases between. CDR3 length: 15 residues. CDR1 and CDR2 (germline): ENHRY, SYGVKD. DNA for the CDR3: TGTGCCATCAGTGATCAGGGGAAGGGGGTCTACGAGCAGTACTTC. Translation: CAISDQGKGVYEQYF.

The CDR3 is CATRQPRILNTEAFF. The CDR3 coding sequence is TGTGCCACCCGACAGCCCCGAATCTTGAACACTGAAGCTTTCTTT. This rearrangement joins TRBV6-1 to TRBJ1-1, with D possibly matching TRBD1 (5 bases). The CDR3 spans 15 residues. V lost 10 bases and J 0 bases, leaving 18 bases between the germline ends. Germline CDR1 MNHNS, CDR2 SASEGT.

The chain recombines TRBV19 with TRBJ2-7; D perhaps matches TRBD1 (6 bases). Trimming removed 5 bases at V and 3 bases at J, with 14 bases between. The CDR3 extends over 14 amino acids. The germline V gene encodes CDR1 LNHDA and CDR2 SQIVND (reference sequence). CDR3 region: CASSVYGQFYEQYF. The CDR3, as DNA: TGTGCCAGTAGTGTTTATGGACAGTTCTACGAGCAGTACTTC.

The chain links TRBV6-1 to TRBJ1-5; D is possibly TRBD1 (5 bases). V was shortened by 1 base and J by 5 bases, with 9 bases between the two germline ends. This CDR3 spans 14 amino acids. Looked up from germline, CDR1 is MNHNS and CDR2 is SASEGT. The CDR3 region has the DNA TGTGCCAGCAGTGAAGTATCAGGGCATCAGCCCCAGCATTTT. Translation gives CASSEVSGHQPQHF.

The CDR3 loop is CASSLGSGPGNTIYF. Written as DNA, the CDR3 is TGTGCCAGCAGCTTAGGGTCAGGGCCTGGAAACACCATATATTTT. This chain links TRBV7-6 with TRBJ1-3; perhaps TRBD1 as D (5 bases). V was trimmed by 1 base and J by 2 bases, leaving 9 bases between them. The CDR3 has 15 residues. Germline V lookup: CDR1 SGHVS, CDR2 FNYEAQ.

This sequence joins TRBV6-5 and TRBJ2-5; no reliable D call. This CDR3 has 12 residues. V was cut by 7 bases and J by 5 bases, with 11 bases left in between. The germline V gene encodes CDR1 MNHEY and CDR2 SVGAGI. The CDR3 region is CASTSNGETQYF. The CDR3, as DNA: TGTGCCAGCACTAGTAATGGGGAGACCCAGTACTTC.

CDR3 coding DNA: TGTGCCAGCAGCGTGAGGCCCGGGACAGGGCATTTGACCTACGGGGAGACCCAGTACTTC. Its translation: CASSVRPGTGHLTYGETQYF. The V gene is TRBV9, the J gene TRBJ2-5, with 9 bases lining up with TRBD1. Germline V gene lookup returns CDR1 SGDLS and CDR2 YYNGEE. V lost 2 bases and J lost 5; bases outside the gene matches: 22. The CDR3 spans 20 residues. Supplemented by reference TRBV9 and TRBJ2-5, the full variable domain reads DSGVTQTPKHLITATGQRVTLRCSPRSGDLSVYWYQQSLDQGLQFLIQYYNGEERAKGNILERFSAQQFPDLHSELNLSSLELGDSALYFCASSVRPGTGHLTYGETQYFGPGTRLLVL.

The chain couples TRBV30 to TRBJ1-1; 9 nucleotides line up with TRBD1. J lost 4 bases, V lost 4 bases, and 1 base had no gene match. Per germline, CDR1 GTSNPN and CDR2 SVGIG (reference sequence). This CDR3 is built from 12 residues. CDR3 coding DNA: TGTGCCTGGAACAGGGGGCCCACTGAAGCTTTCTTT. Its protein product is CAWNRGPTEAFF.

On this clone itself: The junction does not match germline at one end; this may be a read error. The V call is TRBV7-9, the J call TRBJ1-2; the match to TRBD1 covers 10 bases. The CDR3 covers 16 residues. Germline CDR1 and CDR2: SEHNR and FQNEAQ (reference sequence). The CDR3 protein is CSSSPPTGTGEDGYTF. The CDR3 DNA sequence: TGTTCCAGCAGCCCTCCTACCGGGACAGGGGAGGACGGCTACACCTTC.

This clone was recorded only once. The junction does not match germline at one end; this may be a read error. The gene calls are TRBV27 and TRBJ2-4, with TRBD1 matching over 11 bases. Germline CDR1 MNHEY, CDR2 SMNVEV (reference sequence). The CDR3 consists of 15 residues. Here the CDR3 DNA reads TGTGCCAGCAGTTCCTGGGGACAGGGGGGAAACAGTCAGTACTTC. Translating gives CASSSWGQGGNSQYF.

V and J are TRBV5-4 and TRBJ2-5; weak D call: TRBD1 (6 bases). CDR1 SGHNT and CDR2 YYREEE come from the germline V gene (reference sequence). The CDR3 length is 14 residues. V was cut by 0 bases and J by 5 bases, with 11 bases left in between. CDR3 amino acids: CASSLAGARETQYF. The CDR3 DNA follows: TGTGCCAGCAGCTTGGCAGGGGCCCGGGAGACCCAGTACTTC.

The chain employs TRBV7-6 and TRBJ2-1; 8 bases are shared with TRBD2. CDR1 is SGHVS, CDR2 FNYEAQ, per germline. The CDR3 has 17 amino acids. The V segment lost 2 bases and the J segment 0 bases; nucleotides outside the gene matches: 6. CDR3 residues: CASSLMNGGASYNEQFF. In nucleotides, the CDR3 is TGTGCCAGCAGCTTAATGAACGGGGGGGCCTCCTACAATGAGCAGTTCTTC.

In this sample, this clone turned up a few times. This chain uses TRBV13 with TRBJ1-1; 11 bases line up with TRBD1. CDR3 length: 16 amino acids. The junction had 9 bases not matched to a gene; V was cut back by 5 bases and J by 4 bases. The germline V gene has CDR1 PRHDT and CDR2 FYEKMQ (reference sequence). The CDR3 nucleotides read TGTGCCAGCAGCATCGGACAGGGGGCGCGAATCACTGAAGCTTTCTTT. Protein product: CASSIGQGARITEAFF.

The chain has TRBV29-1 and TRBJ2-3, with TRBD2 matching over 7 bases. The CDR3 contains 13 residues. Germline V gene data show CDR1 as SQVTM and CDR2 as ANQGSEA. The ends lost 3 bases at V and 6 bases at J; junction bases unmatched: 6. In DNA form, the CDR3 reads TGCAGCGTTGAGAACGGGGGGACGGATACGCAGTATTTT. It is translated as CSVENGGTDTQYF.

In its sample, this clone was seen once. CDR3 sequence reads: CASSVTSGKQETQYF. In DNA form, the CDR3 reads TGTGCCAGCAGCGTAACTAGCGGGAAACAAGAGACCCAGTACTTC. The V call is TRBV9, the J call TRBJ2-5; TRBD2 aligns across 10 bases. The CDR3 has 15 amino acids. V shed 1 base and J 2 bases; nucleotides not matched to a gene: 2. CDR1 SGDLS and CDR2 YYNGEE come from the germline V gene.

V is TRBV7-2 and J is TRBJ2-5; D possibly corresponds to TRBD1 (5 bases). Trimming took 2 bases from V and 4 from J, leaving 14 bases between them. The germline CDR1 and CDR2 sequences are SGHTA and FQGNSA. CDR3 length: 15 amino acids. CDR3 sequence: CASSLNQGPPETQYF. The CDR3 region has the DNA TGTGCCAGCAGCTTAAATCAGGGCCCCCCAGAGACCCAGTACTTC. The complete variable domain, with remaining parts taken from reference TRBV7-2 and TRBJ2-5, reads GAGVSQSPSNKVTEKGKDVELRCDPISGHTALYWYRQSLGQGLEFLIYFQGNSAPDKSGLPSDRFSAERTGGSVSTLTIQRTQQEDSAVYLCASSLNQGPPETQYFGPGTRLLVL.

The V and J genes are TRBV4-1 and TRBJ1-5; possibly TRBD1 for D (5 bases). The V end was cut by 5 bases, the J end by 8 bases, with 19 bases between. CDR3 length: 15 residues. In germline, CDR1 is MGHRA, CDR2 YSYEKL. The CDR3 DNA reads as TGCGCCAGCAGCGTTGGAGACAGCCCGGGGGAGCCCCAGCATTTT. Translating gives CASSVGDSPGEPQHF.

V is TRBV5-4 and J is TRBJ2-5; tentative D call: TRBD2 (7 bases). V lost 6 bases and J 1 base, leaving 13 bases between the germline ends. This CDR3 is 14 amino acids long. CDR1 SGHNT and CDR2 YYREEE come from the germline V gene (reference sequence). This chain's CDR3 is CASTIGGAQETQYF. CDR3 nucleotide sequence: TGTGCCAGCACCATTGGGGGGGCCCAAGAGACCCAGTACTTC.

This chain joins TRBV5-4 and TRBJ2-3; tentatively, D is TRBD2 (5 bases). Germline CDR1 SGHNT, CDR2 YYREEE (reference sequence). V shed 5 bases and J shed 6 bases, with 13 bases lying between them. The CDR3 is 13 amino acids. The CDR3 loop reads CASRQSPGDTQYF. CDR3 nucleotide sequence: TGTGCCAGCAGGCAGTCACCGGGGGATACGCAGTATTTT.

This clone came up a few times. V usage is TRBV18 and J usage is TRBJ2-3; D remains unclear. CDR1 is KGHSH and CDR2 is LQKENI in the germline V gene. There are 12 residues in the CDR3. Trimming pared 6 bases from V and 5 bases from J, leaving 9 bases between. In DNA, the CDR3 is TGTGCCAGCTCTTCTCTAAGAGATACGCAGTATTTT. Protein sequence: CASSSLRDTQYF.